One sample yielded the 3 T cell receptor beta chains listed below, sequenced in a study of beta chain features in type 1 diabetes. Whole-study findings and limits: Among patients with Type 1 diabetes, TCRB CDR3s were moderately but significantly shorter in every one of the four CD4+ subsets.

Their antigen targets remain unknown. Isolated RNA was reverse transcribed in full, so expressed TCRB transcripts were sequenced. Repertoires were generated with immunoSEQ multiplex PCR, while TCRdb's copy carries only in-frame clones and drops some. The table has some 240,000 clones, more than 15% seen once. Sequencing was done on a sample of naive CD4+ T cells from blood. These receptors all come from a man aged 25 to 40 with type 1 diabetes.

The chain joins TRBV19 to TRBJ2-1; the match to TRBD1 covers 7 bases. CDR1 is LNHDA, CDR2 SQIVND, per germline (reference sequence). V shed 4 bases and J 1 base; nucleotides not matched to a gene: 10. This CDR3 has 17 amino acids. CDR3 DNA: TGTGCCAGTAGTACCCGATTCCGGGACAGATCCTACAATGAGCAGTTCTTC. It is translated as CASSTRFRDRSYNEQFF.

The rearrangement links TRBV30 to TRBJ2-3, with 7 positions matching TRBD2. The length of the CDR3 is 17 residues. Germline CDR1 reads GTSNPN; CDR2 reads SVGIG (reference sequence). Trimming removed 2 bases from V and 6 bases from J; junction bases left unmatched: 17. CDR3 nucleotide sequence: TGTGCCTGGAGTCTCACCCGTCCCCGGGAGGTATTGGATACGCAGTATTTT. Amino acid sequence: CAWSLTRPREVLDTQYF. The full variable domain, in which reference TRBV30 and TRBJ2-3 provide the parts outside the CDR3, is SQTIHQWPATLVQPVGSPLSLECTVEGTSNPNLYWYRQAAGRGLQLLFYSVGIGQISSEVPQNLSASRPQDRQFILSSKKLLLSDSGFYLCAWSLTRPREVLDTQYFGPGTRLTVL.

In this sample, this clone turned up a few times. This rearrangement joins TRBV30 to TRBJ1-5, with 8 bases that match TRBD1. J lost 0 bases, V lost 6 bases, and 4 bases had no gene match. The V gene's germline CDR1 is GTSNPN and CDR2 SVGIG (reference sequence). CDR3 length equals 14 residues. CDR3 in amino acids: CACTDRVSNQPQHF. Here the CDR3 DNA reads TGTGCCTGCACGGACAGGGTTAGCAATCAGCCCCAGCATTTT.